This section outlines one T cell receptor beta chain sequence together with its context. Its antigen is unknown. The sample is drawn from a study of T cells expressing NK-cell markers. Study-level background: Sorted CD3+CD56+NKG2C+, CD3+CD56+NKG2C- and CD3+CD56-NKG2C+ T cells provided the TCR beta repertoires.

TCRdb re-called the 5' RACE reads; every CDR3 protein appears as one record, without DNA. This sample contains about 460,000 distinct CDR3 sequences. Study-level findings and limits: The CD3+CD56-NKG2C+ fraction was also led by these clonotypes in a few donors. Over 5 donors carried dominant NKG2C+ clonotypes that made up roughly 1.0-8% of their CD8+ T cells.

This CDR3 spans 15 amino acids. Looked up from germline, CDR1 is DFQATT and CDR2 is SNEGSKA (reference sequence). V and J are TRBV20-1 and TRBJ2-3; TCRdb indicates TRBD2, and absent DNA this call remains unverified. The receptor was derived from a woman between 50 and 59 years old in good health. Sequenced input: blood T cells: a sorted CD56 or NKG2C T cell subset, CD4+ or CD8+ T cells, or bulk PBMC T cells (not recorded which). The CDR3 region is CSAVKTSGRYDTQYF.